A selection of T cell receptor beta chains follows, all from one sample in a study of OX40 agonist ivuxolimab in advanced cancers. The protocol was immunoSEQ multiplex PCR, while the TCRdb copy is restricted to in-frame clones and leaves out a portion. The sample consists of about 58,000 clones, roughly nine tenths of them appearing once. The sequences come from CD4+ or CD8+ T cells sorted from blood, collected in a trial of the OX40 agonist ivuxolimab. These receptors came from an adult with an advanced solid tumor such as melanoma, head and neck, liver or kidney cancer. CDR3s include the opening cysteine and the closing phenylalanine or tryptophan. D genes are given only for firm matches. The size entry is marked missing in some rows and otherwise reads once, few, many or a size class.

j_gene,d_gene,abundance,v_gene,CDR3aa,CDR3nt
TRBJ1-1,TRBD1,.,TRBV7-9,CASSLEQGTEAFF,TGTGCCAGCAGCTTAGAACAGGGGACTGAAGCTTTCTTT
TRBJ2-7,TRBD2,once,TRBV19,CASSTLGTSGSYEQYF,TGTGCCAGTAGCACACTGGGCACTAGCGGATCCTACGAGCAGTACTTC
TRBJ1-2,.,few,TRBV19,CASTPEGRRSDGYTF,TGTGCCAGTACCCCGGAGGGGCGAAGGTCGGATGGCTACACCTTC
TRBJ1-2,TRBD1,.,TRBV6-5,CASSYSRGHGYTF,TGTGCCAGCAGTTACTCGAGGGGGCATGGCTACACCTTC
TRBJ2-3,TRBD2,.,TRBV15,CATSSSTSGSGPDTQYF,TGTGCCACCAGCAGTAGCACTAGCGGGAGTGGCCCAGATACGCAGTATTTT
TRBJ2-3,TRBD2,.,TRBV5-1,CASSLAGTDTQYF,TGCGCCAGCAGTTTAGCGGGAACAGATACGCAGTATTTT
TRBJ1-5,.,.,TRBV19,CASSMDMAIGGNQPQHF,TGTGCCAGTAGTATGGATATGGCGATAGGAGGCAATCAGCCCCAGCATTTT
TRBJ1-6,TRBD1,.,TRBV10-3,CAISESNRGNSPLHF,TGTGCCATCAGTGAGTCGAACAGGGGTAATTCACCCCTCCACTTT
TRBJ2-6,.,.,TRBV4-1,CASSPQTGSGANVLTF,TGCGCCAGCAGCCCGCAGACAGGCTCTGGGGCCAACGTCCTGACTTTC
TRBJ2-3,.,.,TRBV10-3,CAISEPQGSTDTQYF,TGTGCCATCAGTGAACCCCAGGGCAGCACAGATACGCAGTATTTT
TRBJ1-1,.,.,TRBV5-8,CASTQAPHMKAFF,TGTGCCAGCACCCAGGCCCCCCATATGAAAGCTTTCTTT
TRBJ2-5,.,once,TRBV6-1,CASETPPIETQYF,TGTGCCAGCGAGACCCCGCCAATAGAGACCCAGTACTTC
TRBJ2-7,TRBD1,.,TRBV6-5,CASSYLDRVAYEQYF,TGTGCCAGCAGTTACCTGGACAGGGTAGCCTACGAGCAGTACTTC
TRBJ2-2,.,.,TRBV2,CASSRAQTNTGELFF,TGTGCCAGCAGCCGAGCGCAAACGAACACCGGGGAGCTGTTTTTT
TRBJ2-2,.,.,TRBV2,CASSVWDGTGELFF,TGTGCCAGCAGTGTATGGGATGGCACCGGGGAGCTGTTTTTT
TRBJ2-2,.,.,TRBV9,CASSEGGGLNTGELFF,TGTGCCAGCAGCGAGGGGGGCGGGCTGAACACCGGGGAGCTGTTTTTT
TRBJ2-1,TRBD2,.,TRBV30,CAWSRASGANEQFF,TGTGCCTGGAGTAGGGCTAGCGGGGCCAATGAGCAGTTCTTC
TRBJ1-2,.,.,TRBV4-1,CASSQEAGSGFYYGYTF,TGCGCCAGCAGCCAAGAGGCAGGGTCAGGTTTTTACTATGGCTACACCTTC
TRBJ2-1,.,.,TRBV7-9,CASSPRAGGNSYNEQFF,TGTGCCAGCAGCCCCCGAGCCGGCGGGAACTCCTACAATGAGCAGTTCTTC
TRBJ1-2,TRBD1,.,TRBV5-1,CASSELGTGLANYGYTF,TGCGCCAGCAGCGAACTAGGGACAGGGCTTGCAAACTATGGCTACACCTTC
TRBJ1-2,.,.,TRBV5-1,CASSSQGGDYGYTF,TGCGCCAGCAGCTCGCAGGGAGGCGACTATGGCTACACCTTC
TRBJ2-2,.,.,TRBV7-3,CASSPTGPNTGELFF,TGTGCCAGCAGTCCTACGGGACCGAACACCGGGGAGCTGTTTTTT
TRBJ1-2,.,.,TRBV2,CATSAGEDYGYTF,TGTGCCACCAGCGCAGGGGAGGACTATGGCTACACCTTC
TRBJ2-1,TRBD1,.,TRBV6-1,CASSAPIRDRDFHTEQFF,TGTGCCAGCAGTGCGCCAATCCGGGACAGGGATTTTCATACTGAGCAGTTCTTC
TRBJ1-3,.,.,TRBV2,CASGRDPQGSNGNTIYF,TGTGCCAGCGGGAGGGACCCGCAGGGGTCGAATGGAAACACCATATATTTT
TRBJ1-1,.,.,TRBV7-2,CASSLGPGNTEAFF,TGTGCCAGCAGCTTAGGTCCGGGAAACACTGAAGCTTTCTTT
TRBJ1-4,.,.,TRBV7-2,CASSLGRINEKLFF,TGTGCCAGCAGCCTAGGGAGAATAAATGAAAAACTGTTTTTT
TRBJ2-6,.,.,TRBV11-2,CASSPSPGANVLTF,TGTGCCAGCAGCCCCTCGCCTGGGGCCAACGTCCTGACTTTC
TRBJ2-1,.,.,TRBV14,CASTRGADNEQFF,TGTGCCAGCACCCGGGGGGCCGACAATGAGCAGTTCTTC
TRBJ2-1,.,.,TRBV7-2,CASSLGWDINYNEQFF,TGTGCCAGCAGCTTAGGGTGGGACATCAATTACAATGAGCAGTTCTTC
TRBJ1-2,TRBD1,few,TRBV6-6,CASSDSGQGARGYTF,TGTGCCAGCAGTGACTCGGGACAGGGGGCGAGGGGCTACACCTTC
TRBJ2-7,.,.,TRBV7-2,CASSLAQGSPYEQYF,TGTGCCAGCAGCTTAGCGCAGGGGTCCCCATACGAGCAGTACTTC
TRBJ2-7,.,.,TRBV28,CASQSSYEQYF,TGTGCCTCCCAAAGCTCCTACGAGCAGTACTTC
TRBJ2-7,.,.,TRBV28,CASSPPGVGSEQYF,TGTGCCAGCAGTCCCCCCGGGGTGGGGAGCGAGCAGTACTTC
TRBJ2-5,TRBD2,once,TRBV28,CASSPAGGAKETQYF,TGTGCCAGCAGTCCGGCCGGGGGGGCAAAAGAGACCCAGTACTTC
TRBJ2-1,TRBD2,.,TRBV2,CASTREGPGEQFF,TGTGCCAGCACGCGGGAGGGCCCCGGTGAGCAGTTCTTC
TRBJ2-1,TRBD2,.,TRBV5-1,CASSLGISGRTTWNEQFF,TGCGCCAGCAGCTTGGGGATTAGCGGGAGGACTACGTGGAATGAGCAGTTCTTC
TRBJ1-1,.,.,TRBV14,CASSPTGTDTEAFF,TGTGCCAGCAGCCCAACCGGGACGGACACTGAAGCTTTCTTT
TRBJ1-1,TRBD1,few,TRBV6-6,CASSYPGQGAEAFF,TGTGCCAGCAGTTACCCGGGACAGGGTGCTGAAGCTTTCTTT
TRBJ2-3,.,.,TRBV5-1,CASSMQTASTDTQYF,TGCGCCAGCAGCATGCAGACAGCTAGCACAGATACGCAGTATTTT
TRBJ2-5,.,once,TRBV28,CASSPHMQGGTQYF,TGTGCCAGCAGTCCTCATATGCAGGGGGGGACCCAGTACTTC
TRBJ2-5,.,.,TRBV7-9,CASSLWIETQYF,TGTGCCAGCAGTTTATGGATCGAGACCCAGTACTTC
TRBJ2-3,.,.,TRBV19,CASRTGWDTDTQYF,TGTGCCAGTAGAACGGGGTGGGACACAGATACGCAGTATTTT
TRBJ2-7,TRBD2,.,TRBV2,CASSDLAGGPYEQYF,TGTGCCAGCAGTGATTTGGCGGGAGGACCCTACGAGCAGTACTTC
TRBJ2-7,TRBD1,.,TRBV4-2,CASSPIQGSDYEQYF,TGTGCCAGCAGCCCCATACAGGGGTCAGACTACGAGCAGTACTTC
TRBJ2-1,TRBD1,.,TRBV19,CASSPLGQGDEQFF,TGTGCCAGTAGCCCACTCGGACAGGGCGATGAGCAGTTCTTC
TRBJ1-5,.,.,TRBV19,CASKKGQPQHF,TGTGCCAGTAAGAAGGGTCAGCCCCAGCATTTT
TRBJ2-7,.,.,TRBV28,CASSFESGASYEQYF,TGTGCCAGCAGTTTCGAATCAGGGGCCTCCTACGAGCAGTACTTC
TRBJ1-4,TRBD1,.,TRBV7-9,CASSRGGQAELFF,TGTGCCAGCAGCCGCGGGGGACAGGCGGAACTGTTTTTT
TRBJ2-7,TRBD1,.,TRBV15,CATSKGQGGSYEQYF,TGTGCCACCAGCAAAGGACAGGGTGGATCCTACGAGCAGTACTTC
TRBJ1-5,TRBD1,.,TRBV7-9,CASSLDRNNQPQHF,TGTGCCAGCAGCCTGGACAGGAACAATCAGCCCCAGCATTTT
TRBJ2-1,.,.,TRBV18,CASSPGQSSYNEQFF,TGTGCCAGCTCCCCAGGACAGAGCTCCTACAATGAGCAGTTCTTC
TRBJ1-6,.,.,TRBV11-2,CASSLGAGYSPLHF,TGTGCCAGCAGCTTAGGAGCCGGGTACTCACCCCTCCACTTT
TRBJ1-2,TRBD1,.,TRBV19,CASSIGGGDYGYTF,TGTGCCAGTAGTATAGGAGGGGGCGACTATGGCTACACCTTC
TRBJ1-6,.,.,TRBV6-6,CASSYGTENSPLHF,TGTGCCAGCAGTTACGGGACTGAGAATTCACCCCTCCACTTT